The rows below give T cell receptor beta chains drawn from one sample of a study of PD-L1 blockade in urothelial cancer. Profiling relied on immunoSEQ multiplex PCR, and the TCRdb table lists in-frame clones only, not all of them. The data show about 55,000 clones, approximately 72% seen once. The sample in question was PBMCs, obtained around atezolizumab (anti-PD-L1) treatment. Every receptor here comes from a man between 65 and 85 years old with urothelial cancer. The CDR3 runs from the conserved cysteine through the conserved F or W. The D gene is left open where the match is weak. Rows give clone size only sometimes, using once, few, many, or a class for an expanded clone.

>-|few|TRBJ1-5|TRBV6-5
CASSPQYSGNQPQHF
TGTGCCAGCAGTCCACAGTATTCGGGCAATCAGCCCCAGCATTTT
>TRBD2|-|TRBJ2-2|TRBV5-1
CASSWTSGRPGELFF
TGCGCCAGCAGCTGGACTAGCGGGAGACCCGGGGAGCTGTTTTTT
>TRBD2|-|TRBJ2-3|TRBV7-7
CASSFAAGGTDTQYF
TGTGCCAGCAGCTTCGCGGCGGGAGGAACAGATACGCAGTATTTT
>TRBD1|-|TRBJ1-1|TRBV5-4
CASSTYTIPETGNF
TGTGCCAGCAGCACCTACACGATCCCTGAGACAGGGAACTTT
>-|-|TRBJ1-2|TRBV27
CASSRTPDYGYTF
TGTGCCAGCAGTCGAACGCCGGACTATGGCTACACCTTC
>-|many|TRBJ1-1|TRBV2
CASSPAPGTEAFF
TGTGCCTCAAGTCCAGCCCCGGGCACTGAAGCTTTCTTT
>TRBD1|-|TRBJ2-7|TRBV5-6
CASSPLMGQGDYEQYF
TGTGCCAGCAGCCCCTTGATGGGACAGGGGGATTACGAGCAGTACTTC
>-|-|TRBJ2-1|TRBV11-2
CASSSRGNHNEQFF
TGTGCCAGCAGCTCCCGGGGGAATCACAATGAGCAGTTCTTC
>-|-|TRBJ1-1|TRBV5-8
CASSGQLGTEAFF
TGTGCCAGCAGCGGGCAACTAGGCACTGAAGCTTTCTTT
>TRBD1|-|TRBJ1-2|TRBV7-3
CASSPTPGQGYGYTF
TGTGCCAGCAGCCCGACACCGGGACAGGGATATGGCTACACCTTC
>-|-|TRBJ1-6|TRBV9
CASNSRENSPLHF
TGTGCCAGCAATTCGAGGGAGAATTCACCCCTCCACTTT
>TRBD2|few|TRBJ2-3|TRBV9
CASSVVAGITDTQYF
TGTGCCAGCAGCGTAGTAGCGGGGATCACAGATACGCAGTATTTT
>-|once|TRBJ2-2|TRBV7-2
CASSLLRATGELFF
TGTGCCAGCAGCTTATTGAGAGCCACCGGGGAGCTGTTTTTT
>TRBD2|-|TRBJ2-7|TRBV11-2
CASSLASAGGAYEQYF
TGTGCCAGCAGCTTAGCCTCAGCGGGAGGGGCCTACGAGCAGTACTTC
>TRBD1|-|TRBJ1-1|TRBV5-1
CASSLGDRGLQGTEAFF
TGCGCCAGCAGCTTGGGGGACAGGGGCCTCCAGGGGACTGAAGCTTTCTTT
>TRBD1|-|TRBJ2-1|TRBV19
CASSKQGTPYNEQFF
TGTGCCAGTAGTAAACAGGGGACGCCATACAATGAGCAGTTCTTC
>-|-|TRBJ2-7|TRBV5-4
CASSSSPGASYEQYF
TGTGCCAGCAGCTCTTCACCTGGGGCTTCCTACGAGCAGTACTTC
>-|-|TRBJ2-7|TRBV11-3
CASSLSEMREQYF
TGTGCCAGCAGCTTAAGCGAAATGAGGGAGCAGTACTTC
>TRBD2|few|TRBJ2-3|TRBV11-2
CASSFRSGGEDTQYF
TGTGCCAGCAGCTTTCGGAGCGGGGGCGAAGATACGCAGTATTTT
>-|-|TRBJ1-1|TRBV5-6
CASSLEKGSRITEAFF
TGTGCCAGCAGCTTGGAGAAAGGGAGTCGGATCACTGAAGCTTTCTTT
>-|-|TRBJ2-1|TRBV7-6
CASSLQVLNEQFF
TGTGCCAGCAGCTTACAGGTACTCAATGAGCAGTTCTTC
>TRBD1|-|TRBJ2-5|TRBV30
CACTPDRVVRTQYF
TGTGCCTGCACTCCAGACAGGGTGGTTAGGACCCAGTACTTC
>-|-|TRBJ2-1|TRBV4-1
CASSQGRTGVGYNEQFF
TGCGCCAGCAGCCAAGGACGCACCGGGGTAGGCTACAATGAGCAGTTCTTC
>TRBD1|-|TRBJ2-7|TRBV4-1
CASSQDRDRGDLTYEQYF
TGCGCCAGCAGCCAAGATAGGGACAGGGGGGACCTTACCTACGAGCAGTACTTC
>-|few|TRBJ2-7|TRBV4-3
CASSQAWSQQAHEQYF
TGCGCCAGCAGCCAAGCTTGGAGCCAACAAGCCCACGAGCAGTACTTC